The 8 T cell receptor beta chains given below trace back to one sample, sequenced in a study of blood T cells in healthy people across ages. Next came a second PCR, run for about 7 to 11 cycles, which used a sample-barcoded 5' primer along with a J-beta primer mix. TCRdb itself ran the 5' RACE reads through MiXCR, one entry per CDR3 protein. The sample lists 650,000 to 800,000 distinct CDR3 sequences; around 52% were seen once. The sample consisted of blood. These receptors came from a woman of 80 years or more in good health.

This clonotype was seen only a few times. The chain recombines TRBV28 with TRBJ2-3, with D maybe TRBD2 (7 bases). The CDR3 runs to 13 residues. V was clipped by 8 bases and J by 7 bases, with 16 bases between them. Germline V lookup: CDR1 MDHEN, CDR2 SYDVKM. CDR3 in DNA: TGTGCCAGCTCCCAAGGGGGGGGGAATACGCAGTATTTT. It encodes CASSQGGGNTQYF.

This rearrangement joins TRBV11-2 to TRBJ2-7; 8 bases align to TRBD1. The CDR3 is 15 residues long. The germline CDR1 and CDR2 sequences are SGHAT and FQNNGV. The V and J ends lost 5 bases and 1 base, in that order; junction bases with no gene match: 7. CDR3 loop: CASSKNTGGSYEQYF. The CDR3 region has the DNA TGTGCCAGCAGCAAGAATACAGGGGGATCCTACGAGCAGTACTTC.

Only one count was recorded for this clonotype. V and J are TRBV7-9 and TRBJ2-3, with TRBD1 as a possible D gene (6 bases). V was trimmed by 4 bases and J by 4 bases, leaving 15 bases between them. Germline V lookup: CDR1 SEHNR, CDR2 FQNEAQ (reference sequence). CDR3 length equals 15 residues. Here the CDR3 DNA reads TGTGCCAGCAGCTACGGGGCAGGGGTTGCAGATACGCAGTATTTT. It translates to CASSYGAGVADTQYF.

The CDR3 protein is CASSLGSLYSEQYF. The CDR3 DNA sequence: TGTGCCAGCAGCTTGGGTTCTCTATACAGTGAGCAGTACTTC. The rearrangement joins TRBV5-8 to TRBJ2-7; D not resolved. The CDR3 has 14 amino acids. V shed 0 bases and J shed 7 bases, with 14 bases lying between them. CDR1 is SGHTS and CDR2 is YDEGEE in the germline V gene.

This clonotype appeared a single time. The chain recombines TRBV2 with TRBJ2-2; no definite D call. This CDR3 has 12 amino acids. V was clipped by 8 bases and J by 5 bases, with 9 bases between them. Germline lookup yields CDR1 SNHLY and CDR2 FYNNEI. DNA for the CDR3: TGTGCCAGCGGTGGGGTAACCGGGGAGCTGTTTTTT. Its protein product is CASGGVTGELFF.

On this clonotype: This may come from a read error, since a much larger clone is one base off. The CDR3 region has the DNA TGTGTCAGCAGAGCGGACCAAGAGACCCAGTACTTC. Translation: CVSRADQETQYF. This chain uses TRBV2 with TRBJ2-5; D might be TRBD2 (5 bases). CDR3 size: 12 residues. The germline CDR1 and CDR2 sequences are SNHLY and FYNNEI.

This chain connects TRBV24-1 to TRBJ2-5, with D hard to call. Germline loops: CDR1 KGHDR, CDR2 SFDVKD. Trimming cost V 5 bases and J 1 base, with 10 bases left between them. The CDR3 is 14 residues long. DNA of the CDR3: TGTGCCACCAGTGCCGGCAGGATCCAAGAGACCCAGTACTTC. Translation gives CATSAGRIQETQYF.

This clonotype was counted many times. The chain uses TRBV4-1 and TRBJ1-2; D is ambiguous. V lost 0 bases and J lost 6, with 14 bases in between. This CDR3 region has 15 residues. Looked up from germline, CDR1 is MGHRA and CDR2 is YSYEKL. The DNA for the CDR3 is TGCGCCAGCAGCCAAGATTCCGGGAGGTCCGATGGCTACACCTTC. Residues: CASSQDSGRSDGYTF.